The T cell receptor (beta chain) described here comes from a study of tumor-infiltrating lymphocytes in localized non-small cell lung cancer. Clones were sequenced by immunoSEQ multiplex PCR, and TCRdb holds only the in-frame ones, with some missing. The sample shows roughly 13,000 clones, under 70% of them seen only once. V was cut by 1 base and J by 5 bases, with 13 bases left in between. The CDR3 covers 15 residues. Germline values: CDR1 SEHNR, CDR2 FQNEAQ (reference sequence). Material: uninvolved lung tissue not adjacent to the tumor. The chain couples TRBV7-9 to TRBJ2-3, with D unresolved. This TCR was recovered from a human donor with non-small cell lung cancer. Here the CDR3 reads CASSLEWDLGDTQYF. Here the CDR3 DNA reads TGTGCCAGCAGCTTAGAGTGGGATCTAGGAGATACGCAGTATTTT.